This paragraph covers one T cell receptor (beta chain) sequence. As yet, its antigen is unknown. 60 Vbeta and 13 Jbeta primers were used in PCR. Generated by immunoSEQ multiplex PCR, the TCRdb table keeps only in-frame clones and is missing some. The sample has about 160,000 clones, more than 65% seen once. This entry is derived from a study of cytomegalovirus exposure and HLA in healthy donors. The CDR3 sequence is 15 residues long. The V and J ends lost 2 bases and 5 bases respectively, with 15 bases between them. The germline V gene has CDR1 MNHNS and CDR2 SASEGT. Sampled while nominally healthy, donors likely had unrecorded immune exposures. General study results and limits: Presence/absence analyses took donor sequencing depth as roughly uniform. In a later analysis, TCR beta V- and J-gene trimming showed a link to a missense DCLRE1C variant.

The rearrangement joins TRBV6-1 to TRBJ2-5, with D tentatively TRBD2 (5 bases). Sequenced: PBMCs. This receptor was obtained from a man in his fifties in good health and CMV-seropositive. This CDR3 is CASSEWSGEWETQYF. In DNA form, the CDR3 reads TGTGCCAGCAGTGAATGGTCCGGGGAATGGGAGACCCAGTACTTC.